The rows below give T cell receptor beta chains drawn from one sample of a study. In TCRdb, the RT-PCR reads were re-called with MiXCR into one record per CDR3 protein. Counted here are about 700,000 distinct CDR3 sequences, 14% occurring once; the ten biggest clones make up just over 3.5%. The material sequenced was memory CD4+ T cells from blood. The receptors originated from a female donor in good health, serving as a healthy control. Both conserved end residues are trimmed from each CDR3. Each record gives: clone size, CDR3 length, V gene, J gene, CDR3 protein. Expanded clones get a size class; other rows say once, few or many, or leave the size out.

clone size: NA; CDR3 length: 13; V gene: TRBV20-1; J gene: TRBJ1-5; CDR3 protein: SAPDSYYSNQPQH
clone size: few; CDR3 length: 12; V gene: TRBV15; J gene: TRBJ2-1; CDR3 protein: ATNRQGLYNEQF
clone size: many; CDR3 length: 12; V gene: TRBV6-5; J gene: TRBJ2-7; CDR3 protein: ASSYSRANYEQY
clone size: many; CDR3 length: 9; V gene: TRBV24-1; J gene: TRBJ2-1; CDR3 protein: ATSDLNEQF
clone size: NA; CDR3 length: 10; V gene: TRBV12-3/TRBV12-4; J gene: TRBJ1-3; CDR3 protein: ATSPRGNTIY
clone size: many; CDR3 length: 12; V gene: TRBV25-1; J gene: TRBJ2-5; CDR3 protein: ASSAGGSRETQY
clone size: many; CDR3 length: 10; V gene: TRBV15; J gene: TRBJ2-1; CDR3 protein: ATSRRTDEQF
clone size: NA; CDR3 length: 12; V gene: TRBV7-3; J gene: TRBJ2-3; CDR3 protein: ASSPSINTDTQY
clone size: many; CDR3 length: 15; V gene: TRBV5-1; J gene: TRBJ1-6; CDR3 protein: ASSGGDRGGYNSPLH
clone size: NA; CDR3 length: 13; V gene: TRBV13; J gene: TRBJ2-3; CDR3 protein: ASSLTLASTDTQY
clone size: few; CDR3 length: 13; V gene: TRBV7-2; J gene: TRBJ2-7; CDR3 protein: ASSLGPTESYEQY
clone size: few; CDR3 length: 12; V gene: TRBV18; J gene: TRBJ2-7; CDR3 protein: ASSPTRGDYEQY
clone size: many; CDR3 length: 14; V gene: TRBV7-2; J gene: TRBJ2-1; CDR3 protein: ASSSQTSGGVYEQF
clone size: many; CDR3 length: 16; V gene: TRBV7-6; J gene: TRBJ1-4; CDR3 protein: ASSPGQGAVIANEKLF
clone size: many; CDR3 length: 12; V gene: TRBV10-3; J gene: TRBJ1-3; CDR3 protein: AISEGDTGNTIY
clone size: many; CDR3 length: 13; V gene: TRBV7-2; J gene: TRBJ2-3; CDR3 protein: ASSPDRGWTDTQY
clone size: few; CDR3 length: 15; V gene: TRBV12-3/TRBV12-4; J gene: TRBJ2-5; CDR3 protein: ASSSRTSGRSGETQY
clone size: few; CDR3 length: 11; V gene: TRBV7-9; J gene: TRBJ1-6; CDR3 protein: ASSSRGDSPLH
clone size: many; CDR3 length: 14; V gene: TRBV6-5; J gene: TRBJ2-7; CDR3 protein: ASSYSTSGVSYEQY
clone size: few; CDR3 length: 12; V gene: TRBV9; J gene: TRBJ2-2; CDR3 protein: ASSGDLNTGELF
clone size: NA; CDR3 length: 16; V gene: TRBV7-9; J gene: TRBJ1-5; CDR3 protein: ASSSTREGGKYNQPQH
clone size: few; CDR3 length: 12; V gene: TRBV5-1; J gene: TRBJ1-1; CDR3 protein: ASSLDPTLIEAF
clone size: few; CDR3 length: 11; V gene: TRBV4-1; J gene: TRBJ2-7; CDR3 protein: ASSRLTWYEQY
clone size: NA; CDR3 length: 9; V gene: TRBV2; J gene: TRBJ1-1; CDR3 protein: ASDRDTEAF
clone size: few; CDR3 length: 17; V gene: TRBV4-2; J gene: TRBJ2-5; CDR3 protein: ASSQVGRAKAGGGETQY
clone size: NA; CDR3 length: 11; V gene: TRBV10-3; J gene: TRBJ2-2; CDR3 protein: AIAGANTGELF
clone size: many; CDR3 length: 12; V gene: TRBV29-1; J gene: TRBJ1-2; CDR3 protein: SVLKDRATYGYT
clone size: few; CDR3 length: 13; V gene: TRBV11-1; J gene: TRBJ2-1; CDR3 protein: ASSGASDSYNEQF
clone size: many; CDR3 length: 11; V gene: TRBV7-2; J gene: TRBJ1-2; CDR3 protein: ASSLTAFYGYT
clone size: NA; CDR3 length: 12; V gene: TRBV24-1; J gene: TRBJ2-7; CDR3 protein: ATSDNWNHNEQY
clone size: few; CDR3 length: 12; V gene: TRBV6-1; J gene: TRBJ1-2; CDR3 protein: ASSEGGANYGYT
clone size: few; CDR3 length: 10; V gene: TRBV15; J gene: TRBJ2-7; CDR3 protein: ATRGDGGEQY
clone size: few; CDR3 length: 11; V gene: TRBV20-1; J gene: TRBJ1-5; CDR3 protein: SPKRGFGQPQH
clone size: NA; CDR3 length: 12; V gene: TRBV3-1; J gene: TRBJ1-2; CDR3 protein: ASSQDKGRGGYT
clone size: many; CDR3 length: 11; V gene: TRBV4-3; J gene: TRBJ1-4; CDR3 protein: ASGLGGDEKLF
clone size: few; CDR3 length: 12; V gene: TRBV20-1; J gene: TRBJ1-1; CDR3 protein: SARGQGLITEAF
clone size: many; CDR3 length: 12; V gene: TRBV4-2; J gene: TRBJ2-5; CDR3 protein: ASKQRLAEETQY
clone size: NA; CDR3 length: 10; V gene: TRBV6-1; J gene: TRBJ2-4; CDR3 protein: ASSELGNIQY
clone size: NA; CDR3 length: 14; V gene: TRBV7-8; J gene: TRBJ2-5; CDR3 protein: ASSLAHRETQETQY
clone size: many; CDR3 length: 12; V gene: TRBV6-1; J gene: TRBJ2-3; CDR3 protein: ASRKRELPDTQY